A selection of T cell receptor beta chains follows, all from one sample in a study of T cell clonotyping in hematopoietic cell transplantation. The protocol was immunoSEQ multiplex PCR, while the TCRdb copy is restricted to in-frame clones and leaves out a portion. The profile shows approximately 80,000 clones, about 96% of them singletons. The specimen comprised peripheral blood mononuclear cells, sampled before stem cell transplant. Receptor source: a woman aged 45-65 years with acute myeloid leukemia. Some clones in this sample may be carry-over from other donors' samples. CDR3s include the opening cysteine and the closing phenylalanine or tryptophan. A D gene is named only where the DNA matches it firmly. Clone size is given for some rows only: seen once, a few or many times, or a class if the clone is expanded.

d_call,j_call,v_call,clone_size,cdr3_aa,cdr3_nt
TRBD1,TRBJ2-2,TRBV11-2,NA,CASSQVQGAVGELFF,TGTGCCAGCAGTCAAGTCCAGGGGGCTGTCGGGGAGCTGTTTTTT
TRBD1,TRBJ1-5,TRBV2,NA,CASSSLDRDNQPQHF,TGTGCCAGCAGTTCACTGGACAGGGACAATCAGCCCCAGCATTTT
NA,TRBJ2-5,TRBV11-2,NA,CASSFLGSGETQYF,TGTGCCAGCAGTTTCCTGGGGTCGGGAGAGACCCAGTACTTC
NA,TRBJ1-2,TRBV28,NA,CASSVLGGGNYGYTF,TGTGCCAGCAGTGTGCTGGGGGGGGGAAACTATGGCTACACCTTC
TRBD2,TRBJ2-4,TRBV2,NA,CASILLAGKNIQYF,TGTGCCAGCATCTTACTAGCGGGAAAAAACATTCAGTACTTC
NA,TRBJ2-7,TRBV15,NA,CATSRVGYFNEQYF,TGTGCCACCAGCAGAGTAGGGTATTTCAACGAGCAGTACTTC
TRBD1,TRBJ2-5,TRBV11-2,NA,CASSRGQLQETQYF,TGTGCCAGCAGCCGGGGACAGCTCCAAGAGACCCAGTACTTC
NA,TRBJ2-1,TRBV30,NA,CAWSGTSGALGQFF,TGTGCCTGGAGTGGCACCTCCGGGGCGTTAGGGCAGTTCTTC
NA,TRBJ2-3,TRBV7-9,NA,CASSAGRTDTQYF,TGTGCCAGCAGCGCGGGCCGCACAGATACGCAGTATTTT
TRBD1,TRBJ1-5,TRBV7-9,NA,CASSSTGDISNQPQHF,TGTGCCAGCAGCTCAACAGGGGATATTAGCAATCAGCCCCAGCATTTT
NA,TRBJ2-2,TRBV9,NA,CASTGDTSNTGELFF,TGTGCCAGCACTGGGGACACTTCGAACACCGGGGAGCTGTTTTTT
NA,TRBJ2-3,TRBV6-4,NA,CASSERASATDTQYF,TGTGCCAGCAGTGAGAGGGCTAGCGCAACAGATACGCAGTATTTT
NA,TRBJ1-5,TRBV6-5,few,CASSRTGINQPQHF,TGTGCCAGCAGCCGAACAGGTATCAATCAGCCCCAGCATTTT
TRBD1,TRBJ2-7,TRBV6-5,NA,CASSLDRGGAYEQYF,TGTGCCAGCAGTTTGGACAGGGGGGGGGCCTACGAGCAGTACTTC